These T cell receptor beta chains were read from a single sample in a study of blood T cell repertoires in COVID-19. The method was immunoSEQ multiplex PCR; TCRdb's version includes in-frame clones alone and lacks a portion of them. Of around 180,000 clones listed, roughly 90% are singletons. Source material: peripheral blood. The receptors stem from a man aged 55-75 years with acute or convalescent COVID-19. CDR3s include the opening cysteine and the closing phenylalanine or tryptophan. D genes are given only for firm matches. A row's size may be missing; if present it is once, few, many or a size class.

TRBJ1-2,TRBD1,TRBV10-3,once,TGTGCCATCAGCGCCGGGACAGGAGGCTATGGCTACACCTTC,CAISAGTGGYGYTF
TRBJ2-3,TRBD1,TRBV29-1,-,TGCAGCGTGGCCTTAGCAGGGGGCTGGACAGATACGCAGTATTTT,CSVALAGGWTDTQYF
TRBJ1-2,-,TRBV29-1,few,TGCAGCGTTGGCAGGACAAGCGGGATCTATGGCTACACCTTC,CSVGRTSGIYGYTF
TRBJ2-2,-,TRBV9,few,TGTGCCAGCAGTGCGGACTTAATCGGGGAGCTGTTTTTT,CASSADLIGELFF
TRBJ2-2,TRBD2,TRBV6-4,-,TGTGCCAGCAGACTAGCGGGAGACACCGGGGAGCTGTTTTTT,CASRLAGDTGELFF
TRBJ1-2,TRBD1,TRBV4-1,-,TGCGCCAGCAGCCTAAATCCGGGACAGGGATCCAACTATGGCTACACCTTC,CASSLNPGQGSNYGYTF
TRBJ1-3,TRBD1,TRBV3-1/TRBV3-2,-,TGTGCCAGCAGCCTACCGGGACAGGGGAGGGGAAACACCATATATTTT,CASSLPGQGRGNTIYF
TRBJ2-7,-,TRBV6-5,-,TGTGCCAGCACGGCGGGCTACGAGCAGTACTTC,CASTAGYEQYF
TRBJ1-1,-,TRBV9,-,TGTGCCAGCAGCGGGAACAGGGAAGAAGCTTTCTTT,CASSGNREEAFF
TRBJ1-1,-,TRBV9,-,TGTGCCAGCAGCGTAGGGGCCACCCTGGCCGCTGAAGCTTTCTTT,CASSVGATLAAEAFF
TRBJ1-2,-,TRBV12-3/TRBV12-4,-,TGTGCCAGCAGTACCGGGGGATGGAATGGCTACACCTTC,CASSTGGWNGYTF
TRBJ1-5,-,TRBV7-2,-,TGTGCCAGCAGCTTCGCCGGGGGGTACAATCAGCCCCAGCATTTT,CASSFAGGYNQPQHF
TRBJ1-1,TRBD1,TRBV2,-,TGTGCCAGCAGTGCCGGACAGGCTATCTACACTGAAGCTTTCTTT,CASSAGQAIYTEAFF
TRBJ1-6,-,TRBV11-3,-,TGTGCCAGCAGCTCCCAGTATTCACCCCTCCACTTT,CASSSQYSPLHF
TRBJ1-2,-,TRBV6-4,few,TGTGCCAGCAGTGCAGGGCCCTCAGCTAACTATGGCTACACCTTC,CASSAGPSANYGYTF
TRBJ2-5,TRBD1,TRBV19,-,TGTGCCAGTAGTATCCTGCCGGGACAGGGCGTCGAGACCCAGTACTTC,CASSILPGQGVETQYF
TRBJ2-1,TRBD1,TRBV2,-,TGTGCCAGCAGTAAGGACAGGGACAATGAGCAGTTCTTC,CASSKDRDNEQFF
TRBJ1-2,-,TRBV24-1,-,TGTGCCACCAGTCCAGGGAACAACTATGGCTACACCTTC,CATSPGNNYGYTF
TRBJ1-1,-,TRBV11-1,-,TGTGCCAGCAGTCTAGTGGGGGCACTCGGCACTGAAGCTTTCTTT,CASSLVGALGTEAFF
TRBJ2-5,TRBD1,TRBV18,-,TGTGCCAGCTCACCACCGAGGACAGGGGAAGAGGAGACCCAGTACTTC,CASSPPRTGEEETQYF
TRBJ2-2,TRBD1,TRBV5-1,-,TGCGCCAGCAGAAAAGGGACAGGGAACACCGGGGAGCTGTTTTTT,CASRKGTGNTGELFF
TRBJ2-3,-,TRBV10-3,-,TGTGCCATCAGTGAAACGGCGGGAAGGGATACGCAGTATTTT,CAISETAGRDTQYF
TRBJ1-5,TRBD1,TRBV6-5,-,TGTGCCAGCAGTTACTCCCCAGGGGGTAGCAATCAGCCCCAGCATTTT,CASSYSPGGSNQPQHF
TRBJ2-2,TRBD1,TRBV7-2,-,TGTGCCAGCAGCTTAGTTCAGGGGGCAGGATTCGGGGAGCTGTTTTTT,CASSLVQGAGFGELFF
TRBJ2-7,TRBD1,TRBV5-1,-,TGCGCCAGCAGCCAAGGACAGGGAACCTACGAGCAGTACTTC,CASSQGQGTYEQYF
TRBJ1-6,-,TRBV5-1,few,TGCGCCAGCAGCTTGGAACAGGATAATTCACCCCTCCACTTT,CASSLEQDNSPLHF
TRBJ2-1,TRBD2,TRBV4-1,-,TGCGCCAGCGGGGCTAGCGGCTACAATGAGCAGTTCTTC,CASGASGYNEQFF
TRBJ1-1,-,TRBV12-3/TRBV12-4,-,TGTGCCACCTTTTCCACTGAAGCTTTCTTT,CATFSTEAFF
TRBJ1-5,TRBD1,TRBV4-1,-,TGCGCCAGCAGTCGGACAGGGTCTGGCAATCAGCCCCAGCATTTT,CASSRTGSGNQPQHF
TRBJ2-2,-,TRBV6-2/TRBV6-3,-,TGTGCCAGCAGTTACGGGCAGGGGTATTCGGACACCGGGGAGCTGTTTTTT,CASSYGQGYSDTGELFF
TRBJ1-2,-,TRBV5-1,-,TGCGCCAGCAGCCCCGGGGGATCGGAGGGCTACACCTTC,CASSPGGSEGYTF
TRBJ1-4,-,TRBV30,-,TGTGCCTGGGGACAGCGTCGAGCTGAAAAACTGTTTTTT,CAWGQRRAEKLFF
TRBJ2-7,-,TRBV6-5,once,TGTGCCAGCAGCCAAAGTAGGGTCAGGGCCGAGCAGTACTTC,CASSQSRVRAEQYF
TRBJ1-2,TRBD1,TRBV5-6,once,TGTGCCAGTGTCCGGGACAGGGGGGAAGGTGGCTACACCTTC,CASVRDRGEGGYTF
TRBJ2-7,-,TRBV7-2,-,TGTGCCAGCAGCCGGGACACATACGAGCAGTACTTC,CASSRDTYEQYF
TRBJ2-1,TRBD1,TRBV15,few,TGTGCCACCAGAGGACAGGGTCGTGGGGCTGAGCAGTTCTTC,CATRGQGRGAEQFF
TRBJ2-2,TRBD2,TRBV5-4,-,TGTGCCAGCAGCTCAGGGACTAGCGGGAGGGCCTCGATCGGGGAGCTGTTTTTT,CASSSGTSGRASIGELFF
TRBJ1-2,TRBD1,TRBV9,-,TGTGCCAGCAGCGCAGGGGGGAACTATGGCTACACCTTC,CASSAGGNYGYTF
TRBJ1-5,-,TRBV2,-,TGTGCCAGCACCGACTCGGGGGGGCGAAATCAGCCCCAGCATTTT,CASTDSGGRNQPQHF
TRBJ2-7,TRBD2,TRBV5-1,-,TGCGCCAGCAGCTTAACCGGGACTAGTACCTACGAGCAGTACTTC,CASSLTGTSTYEQYF
TRBJ1-5,TRBD1,TRBV19,-,TGTGCCAGTACCCCGACAGGGGGCAATCAGCCCCAGCATTTT,CASTPTGGNQPQHF
TRBJ1-6,TRBD1,TRBV12-3/TRBV12-4,-,TGTGCCAGCAGTTTGACAGGGAATTCACCCCTCCACTTT,CASSLTGNSPLHF
TRBJ2-5,-,TRBV9,-,TGTGCCAGCAACCGGGGGGCCCAAGAGACCCAGTACTTC,CASNRGAQETQYF
TRBJ2-3,TRBD2,TRBV4-3,-,TGCGCCAGCAGCCAAGAGGCTAGCGGGAGGGGGAACACAGATACGCAGTATTTT,CASSQEASGRGNTDTQYF
TRBJ1-2,TRBD1,TRBV6-5,-,TGTGCCAGCAGTTTCTCCCCCGGGACAGGGGATGGCTACACCTTC,CASSFSPGTGDGYTF
TRBJ2-3,-,TRBV12-5,-,TGTGCTAGTGGTTTGCTTACGGACAACCCTACAGATACGCAGTATTTT,CASGLLTDNPTDTQYF
TRBJ2-1,TRBD2,TRBV24-1,-,TGTGCCACCAGGGAAGCGGGGGGGAATGAGCAGTTCTTC,CATREAGGNEQFF
TRBJ1-1,-,TRBV18,-,TGTGCCAGCTCACCAGTTCCGGGGAACACTGAAGCTTTCTTT,CASSPVPGNTEAFF
TRBJ1-1,TRBD1,TRBV6-5,-,TGTGCCAGCAATGGGAGAGACAGGGTCGGCACTGAAGCTTTCTTT,CASNGRDRVGTEAFF
TRBJ2-7,TRBD1,TRBV5-1,-,TGCGCCAGCAGCCCCGCACAGGGGTACGAGCCGTACTTC,CASSPAQGYEPYF
TRBJ1-1,TRBD1,TRBV10-2,-,TGCGCCAGCAGGGGTCGGGCAGGGGGGTTGAACACTGAAGCTTTCTTT,CASRGRAGGLNTEAFF